These 30 T cell receptor beta chains came from one sample sequenced in a study of post-analysis software for immune sequencing data. No antigens are known for them. Tagging with unique molecular identifiers was a feature of the TCR beta cDNA libraries. TCRdb fed the PCR reads into MiXCR, producing one record per CDR3 protein. The sample contains hundreds of thousands of distinct CDR3 sequences, approximately 46% of which appear only once. General observations from the study: There were five TRBV segments more frequent in patients than controls, and TRBV5-6, TRBV5-1 and TRBV20-1 were among them.

Input material: blood. The receptors derive from a girl aged 10 to 17 with multiple sclerosis.

This clonotype has more than one count but fewer than ten. The chain links TRBV29-1 to TRBJ2-7; D possibly uses TRBD1 or TRBD2 (5 bases each). CDR3 size: 13 residues. The V end lost 7 bases, the J end lost 4 bases, and 17 bases lay between the germline ends. Germline V gene data show CDR1 as SQVTM and CDR2 as ANQGSEA. CDR3 DNA: TGCAGCGCCCGGGACGGCGGTGGTTACGAGCAGTACTTC. This translates into CSARDGGGYEQYF.

The chain carries TRBV20-1 and TRBJ2-3, with TRBD1 as a possible D gene (6 bases). Trimming pared 3 bases from V and 0 bases from J, leaving 13 bases between. Germline-derived CDR1 and CDR2 are DFQATT and SNEGSKA (reference sequence). This CDR3 is 15 amino acids long. CDR3 region: CSARYPGGSTDTQYF. CDR3 coding DNA: TGCAGTGCTAGGTACCCTGGGGGCAGCACAGATACGCAGTATTTT.

The table lists this clonotype with a few counts. The chain recombines TRBV3-1 with TRBJ2-7; D ambiguous. V lost 1 base and J 5 bases, leaving 9 bases between the germline ends. The length of the CDR3 is 13 residues. Germline loops: CDR1 LGHDT, CDR2 YNNKEL (reference sequence). The CDR3 spells CASSQVDPHEQYF. As DNA, the CDR3 is TGTGCCAGCAGCCAAGTGGACCCCCACGAGCAGTACTTC.

The chain links TRBV2 to TRBJ2-1; a possible D gene is TRBD2 (5 bases). This CDR3 is built from 15 residues. V was clipped by 3 bases and J by 6 bases, with 15 bases between them. Germline lookup yields CDR1 SNHLY and CDR2 FYNNEI. CDR3 sequence: CASSEWLASGNEQFF. The DNA for the CDR3 is TGTGCCAGCAGTGAGTGGCTAGCTTCGGGCAATGAGCAGTTCTTC.

The chain joins TRBV28 to TRBJ2-3, with TRBD2 identical over 7 bases. Germline trimming cut 3 bases from V and 3 bases from J; bases unmatched to any gene: 6. The CDR3 runs 15 residues. The germline V gene has CDR1 MDHEN and CDR2 SYDVKM. Here the CDR3 reads CASSLREGRTDTQYF. CDR3 DNA sequence: TGTGCCAGCAGTTTGAGGGAGGGTAGGACAGATACGCAGTATTTT.

This clonotype turned up a few times. The V call is TRBV3-1, the J call TRBJ1-6; tentatively, D is TRBD1 (6 bases). V lost 1 base, J lost 7 bases, and 11 bases lay in between. Per germline, CDR1 LGHDT and CDR2 YNNKEL (reference sequence). The CDR3 is 15 amino acids. CDR3 DNA sequence: TGTGCCAGCAGCCAAGCTGGACAGATGAATTCACCCCTCCACTTT. Translating it yields CASSQAGQMNSPLHF.

The chain has TRBV29-1 and TRBJ2-3; no clear D. The CDR3 is 15 amino acids. CDR1 and CDR2 (germline): SQVTM, ANQGSEA. Trimming removed 6 bases from V and 4 bases from J, with 20 bases in between. This CDR3 reads CSVVPAKGSADTQYF. CDR3 sequence (DNA): TGCAGCGTCGTGCCGGCAAAGGGCAGCGCAGATACGCAGTATTTT.

The chain recombines TRBV20-1 with TRBJ2-7, with 9 positions matching TRBD2. Germline V CDR1 and CDR2: DFQATT, SNEGSKA (reference sequence). This CDR3 has 14 residues. J lost 2 bases, V lost 4 bases, and 6 bases had no gene match. CDR3 DNA: TGCAGTGCTAACCGAGCGGGAGGTACCTACGAGCAGTACTTC. Translated, it gives CSANRAGGTYEQYF.

The CDR3 reads CAISVDPAAYEQYF. For the CDR3, the DNA is TGTGCCATCAGTGTAGACCCTGCGGCCTACGAGCAGTACTTC. The chain uses TRBV10-3 and TRBJ2-4; D gene unclear. The DNA end is a closer match to TRBJ2-7, so the J assignment may be wrong. CDR3 length: 14 residues. Germline V CDR1 and CDR2: ENHRY, SYGVKD.

This clonotype was found a few times. This chain uses TRBV28 with TRBJ2-7; D remains ambiguous. The CDR3 has 14 residues. Trimming took 3 bases from V and 3 from J, leaving 12 bases between them. Germline V gene sequence: CDR1 MDHEN, CDR2 SYDVKM. DNA for the CDR3: TGTGCCAGCAGTTTTCTTAGGACCATCTACGAGCAGTACTTC. Amino acids: CASSFLRTIYEQYF.

The J gene is TRBJ2-7, the V gene TRBV2; TRBD2 matches 7 bases. Germline CDR1 and CDR2: SNHLY and FYNNEI. V lost 8 bases and J lost 3; bases outside the gene matches: 7. The CDR3 extends over 13 amino acids. CDR3 protein: CASETSLYYEQYF. CDR3 nucleotide sequence: TGTGCCAGCGAGACTAGCCTTTACTACGAGCAGTACTTC.

This chain joins TRBV7-8 and TRBJ2-3; D remains unclear. V dropped 6 bases and J dropped 6 bases, with 10 bases sitting between them. CDR1 SGHVS and CDR2 FQNEAQ come from the germline V gene. The CDR3 loop spans 12 amino acids. The CDR3 coding sequence is TGTGCCAGCAGGGTCCTCACGGATACGCAGTATTTT. It codes for CASRVLTDTQYF.

In its sample, this clonotype was seen a few times. The V and J genes are TRBV10-3 and TRBJ2-5, with D unresolved. The CDR3 covers 9 residues. Per germline, CDR1 ENHRY and CDR2 SYGVKD. V was trimmed by 10 bases and J by 4 bases, leaving 4 bases between them. The CDR3 coding sequence is TGTGCCACAAGAGAGACCCAGTACTTC. Protein sequence: CATRETQYF.

The gene calls are TRBV4-2 and TRBJ1-2; perhaps TRBD1 as D (6 bases). This CDR3 is built from 17 residues. CDR1 is LGHNA and CDR2 is YNFKEQ in the germline V gene. Trimming stripped 3 bases from V and 2 bases from J, with 19 bases between. The CDR3 spells CASSHPRGGEGNYGYTF. The CDR3, as DNA: TGTGCCAGCAGCCACCCCAGGGGCGGCGAAGGCAACTATGGCTACACCTTC.

For the CDR3, the DNA is TGTGCCAGCTACTCACTGGGTACTAGCGGGAGTGGGGATGAGCAGTACTTC. Residues: CASYSLGTSGSGDEQYF. This chain uses TRBV28 with TRBJ2-7; 11 positions agree with TRBD2. Trimming cost V 8 bases and J 7 bases; bases outside gene matches: 19. The CDR3 totals 17 residues. Looked up from germline, CDR1 is MDHEN and CDR2 is SYDVKM.

The chain recombines TRBV29-1 with TRBJ1-1, with 10 nucleotides matching TRBD1. Germline-derived CDR1 and CDR2 are SQVTM and ANQGSEA. V gave up 7 bases and J gave up 1 base; unmatched junction bases: 9. The CDR3 is 15 amino acids. CDR3 residues: CSAFSGTGANTEAFF. In DNA, the CDR3 is TGCAGCGCATTCTCCGGGACAGGGGCGAACACTGAAGCTTTCTTT.

The V and J genes are TRBV20-1 and TRBJ2-3; no clear D. This CDR3 is built from 9 residues. V lost 4 bases to trimming and J lost 5 bases, with 1 base between them. Looked up from germline, CDR1 is DFQATT and CDR2 is SNEGSKA (reference sequence). CDR3 DNA: TGCAGTGCTAAAGATACGCAGTATTTT. Its translation: CSAKDTQYF.

The chain recombines TRBV20-1 with TRBJ1-2, with TRBD1 matching over 8 bases. Germline trimming cut 6 bases from V and 6 bases from J; bases unmatched to any gene: 18. Germline V lookup: CDR1 DFQATT, CDR2 SNEGSKA (reference sequence). The CDR3 is 16 residues long. The CDR3 sequence: CSAPPRAGGGGNGYTF. The CDR3 DNA reads TGCAGTGCACCTCCCCGGGCAGGGGGCGGGGGAAATGGCTACACCTTC.

The chain joins TRBV5-6 to TRBJ2-1; 9 bases agree with TRBD2. Germline-derived CDR1 and CDR2 are SGHDT and YYEEEE. The ends lost 0 bases at V and 0 bases at J; junction bases unmatched: 7. This CDR3 is built from 18 residues. The DNA of the CDR3 is TGTGCCAGCAGCTTGGGGCTAGCGGGATCAGGCTCCTACAATGAGCAGTTCTTC. This codes for CASSLGLAGSGSYNEQFF.

A note on this clonotype: This could be a read error, since a much larger clone is one nucleotide away. The gene calls are TRBV12-3 or TRBV12-4 and TRBJ2-1, with 10 bases matching TRBD2. The CDR3 spans 15 residues. The CDR3 sequence: CASSLLAGGYNVQFF. As DNA, the CDR3 is TGTGCCAGCAGTCTTTTAGCGGGAGGTTACAATGTGCAGTTCTTC.

V is TRBV6-5 and J is TRBJ1-2, with D perhaps matching TRBD1 (6 bases). The length of the CDR3 is 15 residues. The germline V gene encodes CDR1 MNHEY and CDR2 SVGAGI. Between the trimmed V and J ends, which lost 0 bases and 3 bases, there was a span of 11 bases. CDR3 region: CASSYSNGGDYGYTF. The CDR3 DNA follows: TGTGCCAGCAGTTACTCTAACGGGGGCGACTATGGCTACACCTTC.

This clonotype was seen only a few times. The V and J genes are TRBV12-3 or TRBV12-4 and TRBJ2-3; 12 bases match TRBD2. V was clipped by 2 bases and J by 3 bases; unmatched bases: 6. CDR3 length: 17 amino acids. The CDR3 nucleotides are TGTGCCAGCAGTTTACTCCGACTAGCGGGAGTGACAGATACGCAGTATTTT. Translating gives CASSLLRLAGVTDTQYF.

This clonotype appeared many times. The chain carries TRBV20-1 and TRBJ2-1, with a weak D call TRBD2 (6 bases). Trimming left V 6 bases short and J 6 bases short, with 15 bases between. The V gene's germline CDR1 is DFQATT and CDR2 SNEGSKA (reference sequence). The CDR3 is made up of 13 amino acids. The CDR3 sequence is CSARGFGGNEQFF. The CDR3 DNA sequence: TGCAGTGCCCGGGGCTTCGGGGGCAATGAGCAGTTCTTC.

The chain links TRBV20-1 to TRBJ2-7; unclear D gene. The germline gives CDR1 DFQATT, CDR2 SNEGSKA (reference sequence). V was cut by 3 bases and J by 3 bases, with 9 bases left in between. This CDR3 spans 12 amino acids. The CDR3 is CSASGPDYEQYF. The CDR3 DNA is TGCAGTGCTAGCGGGCCGGACTACGAGCAGTACTTC.

This chain uses TRBV5-1 with TRBJ2-1; D may correspond to TRBD1 or TRBD2 (5 bases each). The germline V and J ends were trimmed by 2 bases and 5 bases, with 11 bases remaining between them. The CDR3 loop spans 14 amino acids. Germline-derived CDR1 and CDR2 are SGHRS and YFSETQ. This CDR3 is CASSFPGTDNEQFF. The CDR3 bases are TGCGCCAGCAGCTTCCCAGGGACGGACAATGAGCAGTTCTTC.

The chain combines TRBV5-1 with TRBJ2-7; either TRBD1 or TRBD2 may fit D (5 bases each). This CDR3 is built from 14 residues. V lost 0 bases, J lost 6 bases, and 13 bases lay in between. CDR1 is SGHRS and CDR2 is YFSETQ in the germline V gene. CDR3 bases: TGCGCCAGCAGCTTGGCGGGGCGGGCCTCCGAGCAGTACTTC. Its translation: CASSLAGRASEQYF.

V usage is TRBV12-3 or TRBV12-4 and J usage is TRBJ1-1; TRBD1 matches at 9 bases. The CDR3 runs to 15 residues. The V segment lost 8 bases and the J segment 4 bases; nucleotides outside the gene matches: 11. The CDR3 protein is CASVGRGQGFTEAFF. The CDR3 nucleotides read TGTGCCAGCGTGGGGCGGGGACAGGGTTTCACTGAAGCTTTCTTT.

CDR3 nucleotides: TGTGCCAGCAGCTTAAACGGACTAGCGGGAGGAGAGACCCAGTACTTC. Encoded protein: CASSLNGLAGGETQYF. V is TRBV7-3 and J is TRBJ2-7; 14 nucleotides match TRBD2. The J call may be mistaken, given a closer DNA end match to TRBJ2-5. CDR3 length equals 16 residues. Germline CDR1 SGHTA, CDR2 FQGTGA.

The J gene is TRBJ2-3, the V gene TRBV28; 7 nucleotides agree with TRBD1. This CDR3 region has 16 residues. Germline loops: CDR1 MDHEN, CDR2 SYDVKM. J gave up 4 bases and V 3 bases, and 10 bases lay outside the gene matches. CDR3 DNA: TGTGCCAGCAGTTTGACGACAGGGATAAGCCCAGATACGCAGTATTTT. Translation: CASSLTTGISPDTQYF. The full variable domain, with the rest looked up from reference TRBV28 and TRBJ2-3, is DVKVTQSSRYLVKRTGEKVFLECVQDMDHENMFWYRQDPGLGLRLIYFSYDVKMKEKGDIPEGYSVSREKKERFSLILESASTNQTSMYLCASSLTTGISPDTQYFGPGTRLTVL.

A few counts support this clonotype. The chain has TRBV7-2 and TRBJ2-1; TRBD2 matches 14 bases. Unmatched junction bases numbered 6, after V lost 1 base and J lost 7 bases. The CDR3 is 17 residues long. Germline loops: CDR1 SGHTA, CDR2 FQGNSA. Here the CDR3 reads CASSLGGLAGVKNEQFF. For the CDR3, the DNA is TGTGCCAGCAGCTTAGGGGGACTAGCGGGGGTTAAGAATGAGCAGTTCTTC. The entire variable domain, with the rest obtained from reference TRBV7-2 and TRBJ2-1, is as follows: GAGVSQSPSNKVTEKGKDVELRCDPISGHTALYWYRQSLGQGLEFLIYFQGNSAPDKSGLPSDRFSAERTGGSVSTLTIQRTQQEDSAVYLCASSLGGLAGVKNEQFFGPGTRLTVL.